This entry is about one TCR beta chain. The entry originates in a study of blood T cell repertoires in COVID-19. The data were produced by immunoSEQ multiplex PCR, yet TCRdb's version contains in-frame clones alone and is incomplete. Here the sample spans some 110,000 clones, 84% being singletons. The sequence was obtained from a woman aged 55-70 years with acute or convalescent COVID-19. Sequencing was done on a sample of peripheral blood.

The CDR3 spells CARKGDRANVLTF. The CDR3 region has the DNA TGTGCCAGAAAAGGGGACAGGGCCAACGTCCTGACTTTC. V gene TRBV30 combines with J gene TRBJ2-6, with a weak D call TRBD1 (6 bases). Per germline, CDR1 GTSNPN and CDR2 SVGIG (reference sequence). Trimming shortened V by 8 bases and J by 5 bases, and 13 bases separated the two germline ends. The CDR3 runs to 13 residues.